This T cell receptor beta chain emerged from a study of T-cell reconstitution after alpha-beta-depleted transplantation in children. This CDR3 spans 15 amino acids. CDR1 is SGHVS and CDR2 is FNYEAQ in the germline V gene. V dropped 8 bases and J dropped 5; count of bases not matched to a gene: 13. This clonotype was recorded at least ten times. Preparation of the TCRbeta library used unique molecular identifiers. TCRdb redid the calling of the PCR reads with MiXCR, one entry per CDR3 protein. The sample carries fewer than 400,000 distinct CDR3 sequences, roughly 22% recorded once. V gene TRBV7-6 combines with J gene TRBJ2-5; 8 bases map to TRBD1. The clonotype comes from a human donor who donated a stem cell graft to a child with acute myeloid leukemia. Sequences were derived from PBMCs from the stem cell graft donor, sampled from the stem cell graft. The CDR3, as DNA: TGTGCCAGCGGGGGACCGCTCCACAGGGGGGAGACCCAGTACTTC. Protein product: CASGGPLHRGETQYF.